Below are 8 T cell receptor beta chains sequenced from a single sample in a study of cytomegalovirus exposure and HLA in healthy donors. Use of 60 Vbeta and 13 Jbeta primers characterized the PCR. Produced via immunoSEQ multiplex PCR; TCRdb's table is partial and in-frame only. The sample yields under 200,000 clones, approximately 11% seen once. Sample: PBMCs. The source is a middle-aged man in good health and CMV-seropositive.

This clone has a count of ten or more. The chain employs TRBV12-5 and TRBJ1-1, with unresolved D. The CDR3 loop spans 13 amino acids. V shed 7 bases and J shed 2 bases, with 11 bases lying between them. Germline V gene data show CDR1 as LGHNT and CDR2 as FRNRAP. CDR3 region: CASDLSGNTEAFF. CDR3 sequence (DNA): TGTGCTAGTGATTTATCAGGTAACACTGAAGCTTTCTTT. Looking up the rest from reference TRBV12-5 and TRBJ1-1 gives the full variable domain: DARVTQTPRHKVTEMGQEVTMRCQPILGHNTVFWYRQTMMQGLELLAYFRNRAPLDDSGMPKDRFSAEMPDATLATLKIQPSEPRDSAVYFCASDLSGNTEAFFGQGTRLTVV.

This clone has only a few counts. The V call is TRBV7-9, the J call TRBJ2-2; D possibly corresponds to TRBD1 (6 bases). The CDR3 is 14 amino acids. The V end was cut by 2 bases, the J end by 6 bases, with 10 bases between. The V gene's germline CDR1 is SEHNR and CDR2 FQNEAQ (reference sequence). The chain's CDR3 is CASSLPGTPGELFF. The CDR3 region has the DNA TGTGCCAGCAGCTTACCCGGGACACCCGGGGAGCTGTTTTTT.

The chain combines TRBV11-3 with TRBJ2-1; D unresolved. The length of the CDR3 is 12 residues. The V end was cut by 7 bases, the J end by 7 bases, with 11 bases between. Germline V gives CDR1 SGHNT, CDR2 YENEEA. The CDR3 here is CASTKRANEQFF. The DNA of the CDR3 is TGTGCCAGCACCAAGAGAGCGAATGAGCAGTTCTTC.

Notes on this clone: At one end the junction does not follow the germline gene, possibly because of a read error. The gene calls are TRBV5-4 and TRBJ2-5; 8 bases agree with TRBD2. The CDR3 extends over 13 amino acids. Germline V gives CDR1 SGHNT, CDR2 YYREEE (reference sequence). As DNA, the CDR3 is TGTGCCAGCAGCCCGGGAGGGGAAGAGGCCCAGTACTTC. The encoded protein is CASSPGGEEAQYF.

This rearrangement joins TRBV5-1 to TRBJ1-1; 9 positions agree with TRBD1. The CDR3 totals 14 residues. Germline CDR1 and CDR2: SGHRS and YFSETQ. Germline trimming cut 3 bases from V and 3 bases from J; bases unmatched to any gene: 3. The CDR3 nucleotides are TGCGCCAGCAGCTCACAGGGGGCCGACACTGAAGCTTTCTTT. Translating gives CASSSQGADTEAFF.

The rearrangement links TRBV6-6 to TRBJ1-5; D is possibly TRBD1 (5 bases). The CDR3 is 12 amino acids. The germline gives CDR1 MNHNY, CDR2 SVGAGI (reference sequence). Trimming removed 8 bases at V and 5 bases at J, with 10 bases between. CDR3 residues: CASGVGDQPQHF. CDR3 sequence (DNA): TGTGCCAGCGGGGTAGGGGATCAGCCCCAGCATTTT.

This clone was observed a single time. This sequence joins TRBV11-3 and TRBJ2-1; 8 bases are shared with TRBD1. Germline CDR1 is SGHNT and CDR2 is YENEEA. V shed 3 bases, J shed 5 bases, and the junction held 3 bases outside the gene matches. The length of the CDR3 is 14 residues. CDR3 DNA sequence: TGTGCCAGCAGCTTCGGGACAGGTAACAATGAGCAGTTCTTC. This sequence encodes CASSFGTGNNEQFF.

This rearrangement joins TRBV6-1 to TRBJ1-5, with D hard to call. Trimming took 4 bases from V and 2 from J, leaving 12 bases between them. Germline-derived CDR1 and CDR2 are MNHNS and SASEGT. This CDR3 has 15 residues. The CDR3 is CASSVRREGNQPQHF. CDR3 nucleotides: TGTGCCAGCAGTGTTCGAAGAGAGGGCAATCAGCCCCAGCATTTT.